The clone carrying this T cell receptor beta chain was seen only a few times. These data are taken from a study of T cells after yellow fever vaccination. This CDR3 has 13 amino acids. Germline V gives CDR1 MNHEY, CDR2 SVGEGT. Trimming took off 7 bases at V and 2 bases at J, with 11 bases between the two ends. They built TCR cDNA with 5'RACE template switching, a step that put in a universal primer site and UMIs. TCRdb called the 5' RACE reads again in MiXCR, with one record for every CDR3 protein. The sample has hundreds of thousands of distinct CDR3 sequences; roughly 12% are singletons. Source: PBMCs, taken on the day of the yellow fever booster vaccination. The clonotype was recovered from a man younger than 40 who received the YFV17D yellow fever vaccine. V gene TRBV6-2 or TRBV6-3 combines with J gene TRBJ2-5, with D uncertain. This chain's CDR3 is CASTKLGQETQYF. CDR3 DNA: TGTGCCAGCACCAAACTCGGGCAAGAGACCCAGTACTTC.